This T cell receptor beta chain was recorded in a study of tumor and adjacent non-tumor tissue in lung cancer. Study in general: Histology: around twelve adenocarcinoma, a couple of squamous cell carcinoma, 1 small cell lung cancer. Stage I to III disease affected approximately 11 men and 5 women aged about 30 to 85.

Three rounds of nested PCR, following a modified ARM-PCR protocol, produced the TCRbeta library. TCRdb called the multiplex PCR reads again in MiXCR, with one record for every CDR3 protein. Here the sample spans over 60,000 distinct CDR3 sequences, 73% being singletons. This sample's RNA came from whole unsorted tissue. As for this clonotype: Antigen unknown. The junction departs from the called germline gene at one end, perhaps through a read error.

Broader study findings: Significantly higher TCR diversity was found in tumor than normal lung.

The sequence was obtained from a man aged 60 to 75 with non-small cell lung cancer. Material: lung tumor tissue.

CDR3 protein: CSDGTPTSRGAPTDKQYF. The CDR3 region has the DNA TGCAGTGATGGAACACCGACTAGTCGGGGGGCTCCCACAGATAAGCAGTATTTT. The rearrangement links TRBV20-1 to TRBJ2-3; TRBD2 is a possible D gene (7 bases). From germline, CDR1 is DFQATT and CDR2 SNEGSKA (reference sequence). CDR3 size: 18 residues.